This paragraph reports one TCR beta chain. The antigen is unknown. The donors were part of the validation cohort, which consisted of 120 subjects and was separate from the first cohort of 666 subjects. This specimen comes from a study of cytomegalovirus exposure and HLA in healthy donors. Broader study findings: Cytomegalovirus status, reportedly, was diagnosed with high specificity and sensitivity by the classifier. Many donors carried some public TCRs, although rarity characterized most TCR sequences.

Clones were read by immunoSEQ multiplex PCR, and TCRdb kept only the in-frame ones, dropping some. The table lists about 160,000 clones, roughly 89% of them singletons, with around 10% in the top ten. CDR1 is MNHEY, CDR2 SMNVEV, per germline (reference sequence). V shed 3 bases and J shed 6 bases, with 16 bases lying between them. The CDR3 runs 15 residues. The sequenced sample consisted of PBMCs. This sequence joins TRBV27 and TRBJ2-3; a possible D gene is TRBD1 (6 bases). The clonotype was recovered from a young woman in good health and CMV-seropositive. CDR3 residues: CASSLTGFRWDTQYF. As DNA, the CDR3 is TGTGCCAGCAGTTTGACAGGCTTTCGATGGGATACGCAGTATTTT.